A single sample gave rise to the 13 T cell receptor beta chains below, sequenced in a study of cytomegalovirus exposure and HLA in healthy donors. The PCR was carried out with 60 Vbeta primers and 13 Jbeta primers. The repertoire was sequenced with immunoSEQ multiplex PCR; TCRdb's copy has only in-frame clones and lacks some. The sample has some 140,000 clones; approximately 77% are singletons. Sequencing was carried out using PBMCs. The receptors were sampled from a woman aged 40-49 years in good health and CMV-seronegative.

Turning to this clone: This sample includes further DNA sequences coding for the same CDR3. In DNA form, the CDR3 reads TGCGCCAGCAGCCAAGGACACAGCATTAATGAAAAACTGTTTTTT. Residues: CASSQGHSINEKLFF. J is TRBJ1-4 and V is TRBV4-3; the D is unclear. Germline loops: CDR1 LGHNA, CDR2 YSLEER. Trimming removed 1 base from V and 4 bases from J, with 10 bases in between. This CDR3 comprises 15 residues.

This clone was detected once. Other DNA sequences of this sample code for an identical CDR3. V and J are TRBV7-2 and TRBJ1-5; the D is unclear. V lost 1 base and J 1 base, leaving 8 bases between the germline ends. The CDR3 is 15 residues long. Germline values: CDR1 SGHTA, CDR2 FQGNSA. Here the CDR3 reads CASSLVSASNQPQHF. As DNA, the CDR3 is TGTGCCAGCAGCTTAGTTTCAGCGAGCAATCAGCCCCAGCATTTT.

The count of this clone is one. The rearrangement joins TRBV9 to TRBJ1-2; D is undetermined. Trimming pared 4 bases from V and 4 bases from J, leaving 14 bases between. The germline gives CDR1 SGDLS, CDR2 YYNGEE. The CDR3 runs to 14 residues. CDR3 sequence (DNA): TGTGCCAGCAGCCCGAGAACAGATCTCTATGGCTACACCTTC. Amino acid sequence: CASSPRTDLYGYTF.

CDR3 DNA sequence: TGTGCCAGCAGCTTATTACTGAACTATGGCTACACCTTC. It encodes CASSLLLNYGYTF. V and J are TRBV7-9 and TRBJ1-2; D call uncertain. Trimming shortened V by 2 bases and J by 2 bases, and 6 bases separated the two germline ends. The CDR3 totals 13 residues. Germline CDR1 reads SEHNR; CDR2 reads FQNEAQ (reference sequence).

This chain connects TRBV5-1 to TRBJ2-2; the match to TRBD1 covers 10 bases. V lost 1 base and J lost 3; bases outside the gene matches: 6. CDR1 SGHRS and CDR2 YFSETQ come from the germline V gene. The CDR3 consists of 17 residues. CDR3 region: CASSLKTGGFDTGELFF. CDR3 coding DNA: TGCGCCAGCAGCTTGAAGACAGGGGGCTTCGACACCGGGGAGCTGTTTTTT.

This chain links TRBV28 with TRBJ2-1; 11 nucleotides line up with TRBD2. Germline loops: CDR1 MDHEN, CDR2 SYDVKM. The J segment lost 0 bases and the V segment lost 8 bases, leaving 9 bases of the junction unmatched. The CDR3 runs 17 residues. Here the CDR3 reads CASALAGGGYSYNEQFF. Here the CDR3 DNA reads TGTGCCAGCGCTCTAGCGGGGGGCGGATACTCCTACAATGAGCAGTTCTTC.

This rearrangement joins TRBV29-1 to TRBJ1-1; a possible D gene is TRBD1 (6 bases). Trimming stripped 6 bases from V and 14 bases from J, with 25 bases between. The length of the CDR3 is 13 residues. Germline-derived CDR1 and CDR2 are SQVTM and ANQGSEA. CDR3 loop: CSVLRAGTWSGFF. The CDR3 nucleotides are TGCAGCGTCTTACGAGCCGGGACATGGAGCGGATTCTTT.

The chain recombines TRBV2 with TRBJ2-7; D unresolved. This CDR3 has 15 amino acids. The germline V gene has CDR1 SNHLY and CDR2 FYNNEI. Trimming left V 3 bases short and J 3 bases short, with 15 bases between. The CDR3, as DNA: TGTGCCAGCAGTGATCGAGGAGTCTCCAACTACGAGCAGTACTTC. Its translation: CASSDRGVSNYEQYF.

V is TRBV10-3 and J is TRBJ2-1; TRBD2 agrees at 13 bases. Losses at the gene ends were 2 bases for V and 9 bases for J; bases not matched to a gene: 4. The CDR3 runs to 15 residues. The germline gives CDR1 ENHRY, CDR2 SYGVKD. As DNA, the CDR3 is TGTGCCATCAGTGAGACTAGCGGGGGGGCGGGTGAGCAGTTCTTC. It translates to CAISETSGGAGEQFF.

This clone was observed a few times. This rearrangement joins TRBV29-1 to TRBJ2-3, with D possibly matching TRBD2 (5 bases). This CDR3 is built from 12 residues. Germline V gene sequence: CDR1 SQVTM, CDR2 ANQGSEA. V lost 3 bases, J lost 4 bases, and 8 bases lay in between. CDR3 sequence (DNA): TGCAGCGTTGACGAGGGTGCAGATACGCAGTATTTT. Translated, it gives CSVDEGADTQYF.

The chain combines TRBV19 with TRBJ2-7, with 7 bases matching TRBD1. The CDR3 covers 14 residues. Unmatched junction bases numbered 12, after V lost 9 bases and J lost 4 bases. The germline V gene has CDR1 LNHDA and CDR2 SQIVND (reference sequence). The DNA of the CDR3 is TGTGCCAGCTCCTCACAGGGGTCCCTGTACGAGCAGTACTTC. Its protein is CASSSQGSLYEQYF.

This clone was observed once. The chain uses TRBV9 and TRBJ2-7; D is uncertain. In germline, CDR1 is SGDLS, CDR2 YYNGEE. The CDR3 loop spans 14 amino acids. Deletions cut 6 bases from V and 0 bases from J, with 13 bases between. CDR3 residues: CASTRDHSSYEQYF. In DNA form, the CDR3 reads TGTGCCAGCACCCGAGATCACAGCTCCTACGAGCAGTACTTC.

The V and J genes are TRBV5-6 and TRBJ2-1; 7 bases are a match to TRBD1. Germline values: CDR1 SGHDT, CDR2 YYEEEE. This CDR3 comprises 13 residues. The V and J ends lost 3 bases and 5 bases, in that order; junction bases with no gene match: 2. CDR3 sequence: CASSWGQNNEQFF. The CDR3 nucleotides are TGTGCCAGCAGCTGGGGACAGAACAATGAGCAGTTCTTC.